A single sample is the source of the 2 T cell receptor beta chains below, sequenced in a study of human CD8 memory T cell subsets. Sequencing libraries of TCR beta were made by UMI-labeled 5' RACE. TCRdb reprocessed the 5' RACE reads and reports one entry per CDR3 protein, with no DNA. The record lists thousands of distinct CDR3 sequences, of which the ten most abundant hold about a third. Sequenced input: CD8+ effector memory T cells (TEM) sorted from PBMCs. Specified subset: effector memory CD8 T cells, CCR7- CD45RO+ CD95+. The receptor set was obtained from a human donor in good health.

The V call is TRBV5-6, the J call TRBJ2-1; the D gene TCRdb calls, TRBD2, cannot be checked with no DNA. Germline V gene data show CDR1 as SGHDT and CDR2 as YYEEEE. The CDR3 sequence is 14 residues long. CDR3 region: CASSVSGSLDEQFF.

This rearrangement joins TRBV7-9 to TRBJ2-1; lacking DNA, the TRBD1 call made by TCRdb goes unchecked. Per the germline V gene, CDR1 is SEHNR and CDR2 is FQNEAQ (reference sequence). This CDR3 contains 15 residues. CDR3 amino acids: CASSLKDRVGNEQFF.